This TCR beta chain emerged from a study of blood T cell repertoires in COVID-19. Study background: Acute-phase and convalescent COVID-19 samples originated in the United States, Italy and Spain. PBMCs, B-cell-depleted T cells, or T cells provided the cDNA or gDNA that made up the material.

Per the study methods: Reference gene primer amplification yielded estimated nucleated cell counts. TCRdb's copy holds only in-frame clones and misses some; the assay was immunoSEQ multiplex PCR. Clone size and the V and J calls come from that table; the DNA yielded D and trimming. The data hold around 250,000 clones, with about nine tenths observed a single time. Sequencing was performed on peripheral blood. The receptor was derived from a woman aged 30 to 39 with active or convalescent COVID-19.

The CDR3 loop is CASSYRWGTGTGYTF. CDR3 sequence (DNA): TGTGCCAGCAGTTACAGGTGGGGGACAGGGACTGGCTACACCTTC. The chain joins TRBV28 to TRBJ1-2; TRBD1 matches 9 bases. The CDR3 sequence is 15 residues long. Germline V lookup: CDR1 MDHEN, CDR2 SYDVKM. V shed 4 bases and J 7 bases; nucleotides not matched to a gene: 10.